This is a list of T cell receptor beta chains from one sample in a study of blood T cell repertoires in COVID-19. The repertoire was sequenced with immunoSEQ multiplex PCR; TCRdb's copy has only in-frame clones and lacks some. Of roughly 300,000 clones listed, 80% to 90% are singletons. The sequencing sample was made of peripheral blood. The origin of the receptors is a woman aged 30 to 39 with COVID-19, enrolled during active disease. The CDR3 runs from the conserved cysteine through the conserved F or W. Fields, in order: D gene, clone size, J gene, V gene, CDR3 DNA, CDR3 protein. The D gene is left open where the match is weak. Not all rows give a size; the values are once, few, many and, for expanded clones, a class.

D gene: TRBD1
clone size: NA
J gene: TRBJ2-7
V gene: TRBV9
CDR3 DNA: TGTGCCAGCAGCGGCGGACAGGGCATCTCCTACGAGCAGTACTTC
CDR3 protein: CASSGGQGISYEQYF

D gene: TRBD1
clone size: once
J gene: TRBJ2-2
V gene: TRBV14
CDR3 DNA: TGTGCCAGCAACCCAGGGGGCGTTTACACCGGGGAGCTGTTTTTT
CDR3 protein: CASNPGGVYTGELFF

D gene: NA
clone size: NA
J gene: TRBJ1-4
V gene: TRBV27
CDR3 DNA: TGTGCCAGCAGTCCCCTCAGGGCTCGGCATAATGAAAAACTGTTTTTT
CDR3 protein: CASSPLRARHNEKLFF

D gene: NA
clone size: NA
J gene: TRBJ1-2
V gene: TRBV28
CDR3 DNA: TGTGCCAGCAGCGAACAGGGCTTCTATGGCTACACCTTC
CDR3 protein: CASSEQGFYGYTF

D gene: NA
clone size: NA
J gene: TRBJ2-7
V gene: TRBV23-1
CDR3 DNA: TGCGCCAGCAGTCACCGGGGTAAAGCGGACGAGCAGTACTTC
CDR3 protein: CASSHRGKADEQYF

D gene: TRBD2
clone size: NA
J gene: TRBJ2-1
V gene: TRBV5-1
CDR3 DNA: TGCGCCAGCAGCCCCGTTCCTCTAGCGGGGGGTAAAAATGAGCAGTTCTTC
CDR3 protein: CASSPVPLAGGKNEQFF

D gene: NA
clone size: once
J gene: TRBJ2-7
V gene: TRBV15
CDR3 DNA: TGTGCCACCAGCAGAGGAACGCGCTACGAGCAGTACTTC
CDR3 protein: CATSRGTRYEQYF

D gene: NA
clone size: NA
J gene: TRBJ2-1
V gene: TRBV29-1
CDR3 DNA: TGCAGCGTTGAAGACCAACCTCGCCGGGTCTTC
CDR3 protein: CSVEDQPRRVF

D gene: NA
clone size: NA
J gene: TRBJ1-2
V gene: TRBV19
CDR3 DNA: TGTGCCAGTAGTTTGAGTGGGGACTACTACAACTATGGCTACACCTTC
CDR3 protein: CASSLSGDYYNYGYTF

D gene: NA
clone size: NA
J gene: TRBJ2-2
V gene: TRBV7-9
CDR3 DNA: TGTGCCAGCACCTATAACACCGGGGAGCTGTTTTTT
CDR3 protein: CASTYNTGELFF

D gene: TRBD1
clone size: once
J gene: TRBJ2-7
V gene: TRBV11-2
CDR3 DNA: TGTGCCAGCGGTAACGGCCCAGGGGGCGCGGGGTACTTC
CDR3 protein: CASGNGPGGAGYF

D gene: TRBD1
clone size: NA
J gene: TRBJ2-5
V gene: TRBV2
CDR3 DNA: TGTGCCAGCAGTACCATGACAGGGGTAGAGACCCAGTACTTC
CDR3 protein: CASSTMTGVETQYF

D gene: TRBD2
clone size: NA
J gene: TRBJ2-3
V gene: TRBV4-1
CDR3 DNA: TGCGCCAGCAGCCAATCCGGGACTAGGGGCACAGATACGCAGTATTTT
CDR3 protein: CASSQSGTRGTDTQYF

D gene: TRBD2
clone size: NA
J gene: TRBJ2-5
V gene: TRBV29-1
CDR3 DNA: TGCAGCGTTGACTCTAGCGGATCAGAGACCCAGTACTTC
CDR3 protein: CSVDSSGSETQYF

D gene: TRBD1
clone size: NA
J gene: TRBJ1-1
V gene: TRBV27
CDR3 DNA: TGTGCCAGCAGTTTATCGGACAGGTTTGAAGCTTTCTTT
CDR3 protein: CASSLSDRFEAFF

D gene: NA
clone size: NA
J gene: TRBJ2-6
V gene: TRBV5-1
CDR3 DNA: TGCGCCAGCAGCCCCCAGGCTGGGGCCAACGTCCTGACTTTC
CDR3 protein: CASSPQAGANVLTF

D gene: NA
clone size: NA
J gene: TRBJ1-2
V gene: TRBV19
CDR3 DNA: TGTGCCAGTAGTATAGATCGGAGTGGCTACACCTTC
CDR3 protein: CASSIDRSGYTF

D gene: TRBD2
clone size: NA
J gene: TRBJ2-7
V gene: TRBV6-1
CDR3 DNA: TGTGCCAGCAGTGAATACGGTAGCGGGGGTTACGAGCAGTACTTC
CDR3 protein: CASSEYGSGGYEQYF

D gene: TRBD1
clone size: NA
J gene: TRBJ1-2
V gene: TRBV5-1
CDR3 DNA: TGCGCCAGCAGCGACGGCCCCCCTGACAGGGGTCGAGGATCACACGGCTACACCTTC
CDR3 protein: CASSDGPPDRGRGSHGYTF

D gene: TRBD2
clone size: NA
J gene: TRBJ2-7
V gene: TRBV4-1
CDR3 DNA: TGCGCCAGCAGCTGGGAGCGGGGCTACGAGCAGTACTTC
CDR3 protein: CASSWERGYEQYF

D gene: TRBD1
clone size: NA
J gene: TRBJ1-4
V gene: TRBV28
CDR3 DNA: TGTGCCACTAGACAGGGGGCGGGAACTAATGAAAAACTGTTTTTT
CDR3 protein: CATRQGAGTNEKLFF

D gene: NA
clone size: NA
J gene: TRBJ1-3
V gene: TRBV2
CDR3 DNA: TGTGCCAGCAGTGGAGGATCCGGAAACACCATATATTTT
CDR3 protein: CASSGGSGNTIYF

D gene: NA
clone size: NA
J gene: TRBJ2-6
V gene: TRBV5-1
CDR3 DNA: TGCGCCAGCAGCTTGCAGCCCGTGAGGAATGCTGGGGCCAACGTCCTGACTTTC
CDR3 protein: CASSLQPVRNAGANVLTF

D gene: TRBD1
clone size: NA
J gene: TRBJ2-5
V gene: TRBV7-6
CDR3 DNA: TGTGCCAGCAGCTTTCAGGGGGCAGAGACCCAGTACTTC
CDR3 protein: CASSFQGAETQYF

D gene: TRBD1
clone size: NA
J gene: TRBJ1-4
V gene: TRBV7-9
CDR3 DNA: TGTGCCAGCAGCTTATCCGGGACAGGGAATGAAAAACTGTTTTTT
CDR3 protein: CASSLSGTGNEKLFF

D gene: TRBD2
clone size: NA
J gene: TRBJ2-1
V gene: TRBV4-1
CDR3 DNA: TGCGCCAGCAGCCTCCTGGGTCTAGCGGGGGTCAATGAGCAGTTCTTC
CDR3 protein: CASSLLGLAGVNEQFF

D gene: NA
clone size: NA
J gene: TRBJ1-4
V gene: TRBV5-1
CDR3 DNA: TGCGCCAGCAGCTTGGACCTCGAGAAACTGTTTTTT
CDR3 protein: CASSLDLEKLFF

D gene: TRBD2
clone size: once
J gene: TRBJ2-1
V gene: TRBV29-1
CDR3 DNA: TGCAGCGTTGTTCACTCGGGACTAGCGGGACGCCATGAGCAGTTCTTC
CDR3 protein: CSVVHSGLAGRHEQFF

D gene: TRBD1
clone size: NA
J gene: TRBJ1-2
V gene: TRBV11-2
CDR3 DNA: TGTGCCAGCAGCTCGCCTGACCAGGGGGCGTCGGGTGGCTACACCTTC
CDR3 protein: CASSSPDQGASGGYTF